The 21 T cell receptor beta chains below were found in one sample sequenced in a study of T cell repertoires in cytomegalovirus infection. TCRdb processed the reads anew with MiXCR; each CDR3 protein has one entry. This table has about 150,000 distinct CDR3 sequences, roughly a sixth appearing once. The sample was CD8+ T cells from PBMCs. These receptors originate from a human donor in good health (CMV status not recorded). Some clones in this sample may be carry-over from other donors' samples.

The chain is built from TRBV27 and TRBJ2-1; 14 positions match TRBD2. The CDR3 sequence is 16 residues long. Losses at the gene ends were 3 bases for V and 10 bases for J; bases not matched to a gene: 8. Germline CDR1 is MNHEY and CDR2 is SMNVEV (reference sequence). The CDR3 reads CASSFGTSGGQREQFF. The CDR3, as DNA: TGTGCCAGCAGTTTCGGGACTAGCGGGGGACAAAGGGAGCAGTTCTTC.

This clonotype showed up many times. The genes are TRBV7-2 and TRBJ1-6; 7 bases agree with TRBD1. Germline assignment: CDR1 SGHTA and CDR2 FQGNSA. The J segment lost 3 bases and the V segment lost 4 bases, leaving 6 bases of the junction unmatched. The CDR3 length is 16 residues. CDR3 in amino acids: CASSSRGGGYNSPLHF. For the CDR3, the DNA is TGTGCCAGCAGCTCCAGGGGGGGGGGCTATAATTCACCCCTCCACTTT. Full variable domain (rest looked up from reference TRBV7-2 and TRBJ1-6): GAGVSQSPSNKVTEKGKDVELRCDPISGHTALYWYRQSLGQGLEFLIYFQGNSAPDKSGLPSDRFSAERTGGSVSTLTIQRTQQEDSAVYLCASSSRGGGYNSPLHFGNGTRLTVT.

There are a few counts of this clonotype. The gene calls are TRBV28 and TRBJ1-5, with TRBD1 as a possible D gene (5 bases). Trimming removed 2 bases from V and 1 base from J, with 9 bases in between. The germline V gene has CDR1 MDHEN and CDR2 SYDVKM. This CDR3 is built from 15 residues. CDR3 DNA: TGTGCCAGCAGTTTACGGGGGGTGAGCAATCAGCCCCAGCATTTT. It yields the protein CASSLRGVSNQPQHF.

V and J are TRBV7-6 and TRBJ2-1; 12 bases fit TRBD2. Germline V gene sequence: CDR1 SGHVS, CDR2 FNYEAQ. The CDR3 has 17 amino acids. The V and J ends lost 5 bases and 4 bases, in that order; junction bases with no gene match: 9. CDR3 coding DNA: TGTGCCAGCAGCCCAAGGACTAGCGGGACCCCTTACAATGAGCAGTTCTTC. It encodes CASSPRTSGTPYNEQFF.

A few counts support this clonotype. The rearrangement links TRBV7-8 to TRBJ2-1; D uncertain. The germline V and J ends were trimmed by 2 bases and 6 bases, with 11 bases remaining between them. In germline, CDR1 is SGHVS, CDR2 FQNEAQ. The CDR3 runs 14 residues. The CDR3 is CASSLRGSINEQFF. The CDR3 nucleotides are TGTGCCAGCAGCTTACGTGGCAGCATCAATGAGCAGTTCTTC.

This chain connects TRBV19 to TRBJ1-2; unclear D gene. V was cut by 5 bases and J by 6 bases, with 13 bases left in between. CDR1 is LNHDA, CDR2 SQIVND, per germline (reference sequence). The CDR3 contains 13 residues. Here the CDR3 DNA reads TGTGCCAGTAGTGCCTTCTTCCTGGATGGCTACACCTTC. Protein sequence: CASSAFFLDGYTF.

By its share, this clonotype is medium-sized. The gene calls are TRBV7-6 and TRBJ2-1; D possibly corresponds to TRBD2 (6 bases). The germline gives CDR1 SGHVS, CDR2 FNYEAQ. Trimming removed 4 bases from V and 9 bases from J, with 13 bases in between. The CDR3 loop spans 13 amino acids. The CDR3 coding sequence is TGTGCCAGCAGCTACCGACTAGACGGTGAGCAGTTCTTC. Residues: CASSYRLDGEQFF. The full variable domain, rest sourced from reference TRBV7-6 and TRBJ2-1, is GAGVSQSPRYKVTKRGQDVALRCDPISGHVSLYWYRQALGQGPEFLTYFNYEAQQDKSGLPNDRFSAERPEGSISTLTIQRTEQRDSAMYRCASSYRLDGEQFFGPGTRLTVL.

In this sample, this clonotype turned up a few times. This chain connects TRBV7-2 to TRBJ2-7; 8 bases are shared with TRBD2. Germline V lookup: CDR1 SGHTA, CDR2 FQGNSA. With 4 bases clipped from V and 0 bases from J, the junction kept 2 bases outside the gene matches. The CDR3 spans 14 residues. Here the CDR3 DNA reads TGTGCCAGCAGCTCAAGCGGGAGCTCCTACGAGCAGTACTTC. This gives the protein CASSSSGSSYEQYF.

The genes are TRBV7-9 and TRBJ2-7; 8 positions agree with TRBD1. This CDR3 contains 14 residues. The V segment lost 3 bases and the J segment 3 bases; nucleotides outside the gene matches: 4. Per germline, CDR1 SEHNR and CDR2 FQNEAQ (reference sequence). This chain's CDR3 is CASSFGDRLYEQYF. In DNA form, the CDR3 reads TGTGCCAGCAGCTTCGGGGACAGGCTCTACGAGCAGTACTTC.

The J gene is TRBJ2-7, the V gene TRBV7-8, with no clear D. Trimming cost V 6 bases and J 5 bases, with 5 bases left between them. From germline, CDR1 is SGHVS and CDR2 FQNEAQ. The CDR3 has 10 amino acids. As DNA, the CDR3 is TGTGCCAGCAGTACAAACGAGCAGTACTTC. Its protein product is CASSTNEQYF. Complete variable domain (other parts from reference TRBV7-8 and TRBJ2-7): GAGVSQSPRYKVAKRGQDVALRCDPISGHVSLFWYQQALGQGPEFLTYFQNEAQLDKSGLPSDRFFAERPEGSVSTLKIQRTQQEDSAVYLCASSTNEQYFGPGTRLTVT.

J is TRBJ1-5 and V is TRBV7-3; no firm D call. V lost 1 base, J lost 0 bases, and 7 bases lay in between. CDR1 SGHTA and CDR2 FQGTGA come from the germline V gene. The CDR3 runs to 15 residues. The DNA of the CDR3 is TGTGCCAGCAGCTTAAACGGATATAGCAATCAGCCCCAGCATTTT. Translating gives CASSLNGYSNQPQHF. Together with reference TRBV7-3 and TRBJ1-5, the CDR3 gives the full variable domain: GAGVSQTPSNKVTEKGKYVELRCDPISGHTALYWYRQSLGQGPEFLIYFQGTGAADDSGLPNDRFFAVRPEGSVSTLKIQRTERGDSAVYLCASSLNGYSNQPQHFGDGTRLSIL.

The genes are TRBV27 and TRBJ2-1, with no clear D. This CDR3 has 16 residues. Deletions cut 3 bases from V and 0 bases from J, with 12 bases between. The germline gives CDR1 MNHEY, CDR2 SMNVEV (reference sequence). CDR3 sequence: CASSLSPVGSYNEQFF. CDR3 bases: TGTGCCAGCAGTTTGTCCCCTGTGGGCTCCTACAATGAGCAGTTCTTC.

This clonotype was detected ten times or more. J is TRBJ2-7 and V is TRBV7-8, with D uncertain. The V end lost 1 base, the J end lost 2 bases, and 15 bases lay between the germline ends. The CDR3 length is 16 residues. Germline V CDR1 and CDR2: SGHVS, FQNEAQ. The CDR3 sequence is CASSLDSPMGTYEQYF. In DNA, the CDR3 is TGTGCCAGCAGCTTAGACTCCCCTATGGGCACCTACGAGCAGTACTTC.

This rearrangement joins TRBV7-2 to TRBJ2-7, with unresolved D. V dropped 5 bases and J dropped 1 base, with 9 bases sitting between them. The CDR3 spans 13 residues. CDR1 and CDR2 (germline): SGHTA, FQGNSA. The CDR3 here is CASSEALSYEQYF. For the CDR3, the DNA is TGTGCCAGCAGCGAGGCGCTATCCTACGAGCAGTACTTC.

The chain combines TRBV28 with TRBJ2-3; D may be TRBD2 (6 bases). Trimming left V 3 bases short and J 5 bases short, with 15 bases between. The CDR3 is 15 amino acids. Germline lookup yields CDR1 MDHEN and CDR2 SYDVKM. In DNA, the CDR3 is TGTGCCAGCAGTTTCGGTGTAGGGAGGCAAGATACGCAGTATTTT. Protein product: CASSFGVGRQDTQYF.

This clonotype was seen ten or more times. In DNA, the CDR3 is TGTGCCAGCAGTTACTCTCCAGGGGGCGGATACAATGAGCAGTTCTTC. This translates into CASSYSPGGGYNEQFF. The chain has TRBV6-2 or TRBV6-3 and TRBJ2-1; TRBD1 matches 8 bases. V was pared by 0 bases and J by 4 bases, with 5 bases of the junction left unmatched. The CDR3 spans 16 residues. Germline V lookup: CDR1 MNHEY, CDR2 SVGEGT.

This clonotype was detected only a few times. The rearrangement links TRBV5-1 to TRBJ2-7, with D possibly matching TRBD1 (5 bases). The CDR3 covers 14 residues. V was shortened by 2 bases and J by 3 bases, with 12 bases between the two germline ends. Germline V gene lookup returns CDR1 SGHRS and CDR2 YFSETQ. This chain's CDR3 is CASSFFQGVYEQYF. CDR3 in DNA: TGCGCCAGCAGCTTCTTCCAGGGTGTCTACGAGCAGTACTTC.

This clonotype showed up just a few times. The chain recombines TRBV20-1 with TRBJ2-7, with 8 bases lining up with TRBD1. Germline V CDR1 and CDR2: DFQATT, SNEGSKA (reference sequence). V was clipped by 6 bases and J by 4 bases; unmatched bases: 8. The CDR3 runs 13 residues. CDR3 nucleotide sequence: TGCAGTGCCCGCCCACAGGGGGGTTACGAGCAGTACTTC. Translating gives CSARPQGGYEQYF.

This clonotype was picked up a small number of times. CDR3 bases: TGCGCCAGCAGCCAAGATAGACTAGAGGGAGATACGCAGTATTTT. As protein: CASSQDRLEGDTQYF. The chain couples TRBV4-3 to TRBJ2-3; a weak D match, TRBD2 (6 bases). Germline CDR1 reads LGHNA; CDR2 reads YSLEER. Trimming took 0 bases from V and 5 from J, leaving 12 bases between them. The CDR3 sequence is 15 residues long.

V gene TRBV6-6 combines with J gene TRBJ2-2; D is uncertain. The CDR3 length is 15 residues. Germline lookup yields CDR1 MNHNY and CDR2 SVGAGI (reference sequence). V shed 4 bases and J shed 0 bases, with 9 bases lying between them. CDR3 coding DNA: TGTGCCAGCAGTTGGACGGAAACGAACACCGGGGAGCTGTTTTTT. Its translation: CASSWTETNTGELFF.

V gene TRBV7-2 combines with J gene TRBJ2-7; 11 nucleotides line up with TRBD2. The junction had 4 bases not matched to a gene; V was cut back by 4 bases and J by 2 bases. The germline V gene has CDR1 SGHTA and CDR2 FQGNSA. This CDR3 is built from 15 residues. The CDR3 bases are TGTGCCAGCAGCTGGATGACTAGCGGGGCCTACGAGCAGTACTTC. It codes for CASSWMTSGAYEQYF.